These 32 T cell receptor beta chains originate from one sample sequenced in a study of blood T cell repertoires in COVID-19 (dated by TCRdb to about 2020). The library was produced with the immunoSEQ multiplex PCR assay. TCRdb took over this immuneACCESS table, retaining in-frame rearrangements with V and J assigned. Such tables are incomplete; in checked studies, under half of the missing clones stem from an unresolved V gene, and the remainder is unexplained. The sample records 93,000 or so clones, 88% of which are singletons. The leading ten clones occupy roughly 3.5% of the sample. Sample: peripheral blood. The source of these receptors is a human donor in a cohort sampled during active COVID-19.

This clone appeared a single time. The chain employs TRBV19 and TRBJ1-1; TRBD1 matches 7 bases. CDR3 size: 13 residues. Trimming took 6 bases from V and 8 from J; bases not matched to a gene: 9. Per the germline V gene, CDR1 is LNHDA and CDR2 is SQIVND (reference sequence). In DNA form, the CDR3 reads TGTGCCAGTAGGGGCGGCAGGGGGTTCGAAGCTTTCTTT. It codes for CASRGGRGFEAFF.

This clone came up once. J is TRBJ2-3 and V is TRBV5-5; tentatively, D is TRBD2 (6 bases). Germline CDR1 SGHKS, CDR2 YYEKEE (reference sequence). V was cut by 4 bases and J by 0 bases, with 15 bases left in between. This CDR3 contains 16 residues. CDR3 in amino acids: CASSLLSGASTDTQYF. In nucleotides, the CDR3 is TGTGCCAGCAGCCTTCTTAGCGGTGCTAGCACAGATACGCAGTATTTT.

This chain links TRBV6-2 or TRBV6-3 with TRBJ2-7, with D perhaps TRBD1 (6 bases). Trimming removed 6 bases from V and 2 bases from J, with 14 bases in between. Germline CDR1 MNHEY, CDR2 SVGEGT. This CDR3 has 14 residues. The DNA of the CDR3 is TGTGCCAGCAGCCCAACAGGGTTAACCTACGAGCAGTACTTC. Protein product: CASSPTGLTYEQYF.

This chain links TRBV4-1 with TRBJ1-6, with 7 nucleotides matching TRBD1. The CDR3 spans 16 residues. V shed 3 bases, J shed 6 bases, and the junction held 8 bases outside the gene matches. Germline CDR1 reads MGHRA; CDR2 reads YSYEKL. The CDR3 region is CASSQGPGQLNSPLHF. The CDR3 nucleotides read TGCGCCAGCAGCCAGGGGCCGGGACAGCTTAATTCACCCCTCCACTTT.

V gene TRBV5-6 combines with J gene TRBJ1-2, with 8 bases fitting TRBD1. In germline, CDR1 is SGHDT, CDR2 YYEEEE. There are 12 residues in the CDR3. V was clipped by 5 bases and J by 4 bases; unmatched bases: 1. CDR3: CASRGQGYGYTF. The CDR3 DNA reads TGTGCCAGCAGAGGACAGGGCTATGGCTACACCTTC.

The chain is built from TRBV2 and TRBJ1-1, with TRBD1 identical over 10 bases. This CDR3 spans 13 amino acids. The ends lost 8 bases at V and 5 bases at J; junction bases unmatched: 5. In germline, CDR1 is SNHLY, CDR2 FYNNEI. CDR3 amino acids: CASSPDRGTEAFF. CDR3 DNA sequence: TGTGCCAGCTCCCCGGACAGGGGGACTGAAGCTTTCTTT.

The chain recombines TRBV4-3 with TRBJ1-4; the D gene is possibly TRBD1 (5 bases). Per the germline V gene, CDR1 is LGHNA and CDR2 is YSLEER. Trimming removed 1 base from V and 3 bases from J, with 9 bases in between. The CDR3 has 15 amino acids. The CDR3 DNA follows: TGCGCCAGCAGCCAAGGTGACAGACCTAATGAAAAACTGTTTTTT. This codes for CASSQGDRPNEKLFF.

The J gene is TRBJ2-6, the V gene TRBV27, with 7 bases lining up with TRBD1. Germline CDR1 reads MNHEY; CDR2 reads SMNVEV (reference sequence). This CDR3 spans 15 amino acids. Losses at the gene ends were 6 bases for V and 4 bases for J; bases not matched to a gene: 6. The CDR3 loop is CASRRQGSGANVLTF. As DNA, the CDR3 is TGTGCCAGCAGAAGACAGGGTAGCGGGGCCAACGTCCTGACTTTC.

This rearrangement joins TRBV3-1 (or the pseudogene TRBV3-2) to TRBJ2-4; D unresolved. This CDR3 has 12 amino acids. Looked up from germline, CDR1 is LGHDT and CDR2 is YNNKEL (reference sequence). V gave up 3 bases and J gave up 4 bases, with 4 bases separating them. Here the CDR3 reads CASSQTKNIQYF. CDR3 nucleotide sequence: TGTGCCAGCAGCCAGACTAAAAACATTCAGTACTTC.

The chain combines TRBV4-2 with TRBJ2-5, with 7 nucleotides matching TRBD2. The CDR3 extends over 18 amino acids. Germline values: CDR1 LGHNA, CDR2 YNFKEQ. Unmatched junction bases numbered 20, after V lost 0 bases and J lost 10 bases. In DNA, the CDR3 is TGTGCCAGCAGCCAAGATGGGACGGGGAGGGTTGTTAAAGAGGTCCAGTACTTC. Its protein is CASSQDGTGRVVKEVQYF.

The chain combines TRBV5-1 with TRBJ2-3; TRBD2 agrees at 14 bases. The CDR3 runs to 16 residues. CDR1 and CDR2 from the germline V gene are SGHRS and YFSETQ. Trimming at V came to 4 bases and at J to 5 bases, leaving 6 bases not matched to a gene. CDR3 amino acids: CASSHGTSGSGDTQYF. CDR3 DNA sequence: TGCGCCAGCAGCCATGGGACTAGCGGGAGTGGAGATACGCAGTATTTT. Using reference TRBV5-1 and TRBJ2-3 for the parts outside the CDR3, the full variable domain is KAGVTQTPRYLIKTRGQQVTLSCSPISGHRSVSWYQQTPGQGLQFLFEYFSETQRNKGNFPGRFSGRQFSNSRSEMNVSTLELGDSALYLCASSHGTSGSGDTQYFGPGTRLTVL.

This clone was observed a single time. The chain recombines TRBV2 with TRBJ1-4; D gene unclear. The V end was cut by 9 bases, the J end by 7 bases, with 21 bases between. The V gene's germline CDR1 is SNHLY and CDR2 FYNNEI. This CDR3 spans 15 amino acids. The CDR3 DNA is TGTGCCAGTAGGTGGGAGGCGAGTATTGGTGAAAAACTGTTTTTT. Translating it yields CASRWEASIGEKLFF. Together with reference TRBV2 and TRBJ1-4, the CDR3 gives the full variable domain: EPEVTQTPSHQVTQMGQEVILRCVPISNHLYFYWYRQILGQKVEFLVSFYNNEISEKSEIFDDQFSVERPDGSNFTLKIRSTKLEDSAMYFCASRWEASIGEKLFFGSGTQLSVL.

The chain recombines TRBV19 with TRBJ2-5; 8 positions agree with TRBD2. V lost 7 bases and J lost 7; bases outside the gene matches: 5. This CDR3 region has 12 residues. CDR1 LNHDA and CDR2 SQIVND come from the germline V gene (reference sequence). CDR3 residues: CASNAGGGTQYF. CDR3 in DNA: TGTGCCAGTAACGCGGGGGGCGGGACCCAGTACTTC. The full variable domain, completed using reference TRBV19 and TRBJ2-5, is DGGITQSPKYLFRKEGQNVTLSCEQNLNHDAMYWYRQDPGQGLRLIYYSQIVNDFQKGDIAEGYSVSREKKESFPLTVTSAQKNPTAFYLCASNAGGGTQYFGPGTRLLVL.

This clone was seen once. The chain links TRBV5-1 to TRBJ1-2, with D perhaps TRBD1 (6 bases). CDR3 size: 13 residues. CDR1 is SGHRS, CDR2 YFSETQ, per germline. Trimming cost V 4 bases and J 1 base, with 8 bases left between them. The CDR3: CASSPDSNYGYTF. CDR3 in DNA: TGCGCCAGCAGCCCGGACAGTAACTATGGCTACACCTTC.

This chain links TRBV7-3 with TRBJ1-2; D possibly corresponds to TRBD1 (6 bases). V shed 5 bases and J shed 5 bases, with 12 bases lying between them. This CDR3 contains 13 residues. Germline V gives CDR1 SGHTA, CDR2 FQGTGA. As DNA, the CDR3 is TGTGCCAGCAGCGCACAGGGTGTGTATGGCTACACCTTC. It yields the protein CASSAQGVYGYTF.

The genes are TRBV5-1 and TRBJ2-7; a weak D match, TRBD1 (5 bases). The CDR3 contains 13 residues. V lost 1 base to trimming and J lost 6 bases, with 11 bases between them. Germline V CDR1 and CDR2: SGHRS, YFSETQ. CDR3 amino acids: CASSLPGRVEQYF. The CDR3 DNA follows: TGCGCCAGCAGCTTGCCAGGGCGCGTCGAGCAGTACTTC.

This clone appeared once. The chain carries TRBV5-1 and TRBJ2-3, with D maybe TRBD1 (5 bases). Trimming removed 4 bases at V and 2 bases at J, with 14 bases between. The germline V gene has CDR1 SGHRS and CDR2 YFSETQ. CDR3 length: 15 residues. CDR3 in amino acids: CASSPTVLYTDTQYF. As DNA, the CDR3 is TGCGCCAGCAGCCCGACAGTCTTATACACAGATACGCAGTATTTT.

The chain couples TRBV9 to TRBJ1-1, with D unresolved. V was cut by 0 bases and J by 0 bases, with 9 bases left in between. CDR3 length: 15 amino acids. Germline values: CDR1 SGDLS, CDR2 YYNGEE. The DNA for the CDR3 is TGTGCCAGCAGCGTAGTGGTTCAGATGAACACTGAAGCTTTCTTT. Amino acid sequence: CASSVVVQMNTEAFF.

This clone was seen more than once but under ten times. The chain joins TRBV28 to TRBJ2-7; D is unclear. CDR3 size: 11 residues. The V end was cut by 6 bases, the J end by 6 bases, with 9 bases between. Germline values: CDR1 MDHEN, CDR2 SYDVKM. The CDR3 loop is CASSERGEQYF. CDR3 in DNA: TGTGCCAGCAGCGAGAGAGGCGAGCAGTACTTC.

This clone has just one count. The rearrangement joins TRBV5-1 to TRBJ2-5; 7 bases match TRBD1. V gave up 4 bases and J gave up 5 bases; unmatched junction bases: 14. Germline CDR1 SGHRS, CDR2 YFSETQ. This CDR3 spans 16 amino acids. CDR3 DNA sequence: TGCGCCAGCAGCCTAGCCCAGGGGGTCGGTAGGGAGACCCAGTACTTC. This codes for CASSLAQGVGRETQYF.

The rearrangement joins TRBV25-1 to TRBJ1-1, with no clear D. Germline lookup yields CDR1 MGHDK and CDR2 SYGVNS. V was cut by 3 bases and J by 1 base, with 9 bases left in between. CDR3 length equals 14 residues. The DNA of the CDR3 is TGTGCCAGCAGTGACCTGACAAGGAACACTGAAGCTTTCTTT. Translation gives CASSDLTRNTEAFF.

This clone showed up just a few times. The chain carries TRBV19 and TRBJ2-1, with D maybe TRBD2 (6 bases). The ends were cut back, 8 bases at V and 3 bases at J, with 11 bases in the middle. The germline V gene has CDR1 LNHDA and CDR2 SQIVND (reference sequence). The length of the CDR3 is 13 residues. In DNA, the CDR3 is TGTGCCAGTGCCGGGACTCTCTACAATGAGCAGTTCTTC. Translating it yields CASAGTLYNEQFF.

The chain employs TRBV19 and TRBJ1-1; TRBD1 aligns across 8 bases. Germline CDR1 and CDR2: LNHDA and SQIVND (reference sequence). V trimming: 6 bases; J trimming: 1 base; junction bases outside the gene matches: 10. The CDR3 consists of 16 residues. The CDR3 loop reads CASRGDRIRPNTEAFF. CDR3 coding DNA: TGTGCCAGTAGAGGGGACAGGATAAGACCGAACACTGAAGCTTTCTTT.

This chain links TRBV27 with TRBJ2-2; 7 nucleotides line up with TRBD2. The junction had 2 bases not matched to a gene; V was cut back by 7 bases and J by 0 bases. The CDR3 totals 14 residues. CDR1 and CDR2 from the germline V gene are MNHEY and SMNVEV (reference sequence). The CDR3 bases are TGTGCCAGCACCCGGGGGGCGAACACCGGGGAGCTGTTTTTT. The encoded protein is CASTRGANTGELFF.

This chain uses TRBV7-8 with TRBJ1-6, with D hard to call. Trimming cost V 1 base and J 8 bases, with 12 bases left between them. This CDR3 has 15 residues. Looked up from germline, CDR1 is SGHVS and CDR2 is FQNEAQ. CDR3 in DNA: TGTGCCAGCAGCTTAGTTACCAAAGCCCATTCACCCCTCCACTTT. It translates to CASSLVTKAHSPLHF.

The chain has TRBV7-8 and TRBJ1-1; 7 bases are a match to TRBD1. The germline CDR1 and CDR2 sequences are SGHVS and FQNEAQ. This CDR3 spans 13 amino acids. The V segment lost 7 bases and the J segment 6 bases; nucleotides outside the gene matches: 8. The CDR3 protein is CASKRTGLPEAFF. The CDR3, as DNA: TGTGCCAGCAAGAGGACAGGCCTCCCTGAAGCTTTCTTT.

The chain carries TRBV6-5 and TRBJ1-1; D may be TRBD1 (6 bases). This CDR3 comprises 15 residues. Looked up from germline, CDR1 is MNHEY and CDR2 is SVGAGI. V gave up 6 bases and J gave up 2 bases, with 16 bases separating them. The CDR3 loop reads CASSKDRSFNTEAFF. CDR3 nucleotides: TGTGCCAGCAGCAAAGACAGGTCCTTTAACACTGAAGCTTTCTTT.

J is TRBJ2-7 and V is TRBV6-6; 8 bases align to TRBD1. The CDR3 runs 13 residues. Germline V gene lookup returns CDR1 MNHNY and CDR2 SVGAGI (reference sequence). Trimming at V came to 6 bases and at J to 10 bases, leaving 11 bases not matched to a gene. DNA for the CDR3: TGTGCCAGCAGGATTGGGACAGGAATTCCTCAGTACTTC. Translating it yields CASRIGTGIPQYF.

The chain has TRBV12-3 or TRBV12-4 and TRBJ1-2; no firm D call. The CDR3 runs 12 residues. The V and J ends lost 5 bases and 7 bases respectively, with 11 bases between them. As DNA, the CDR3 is TGTGCCAGCAGTCGGGGTTTTTCTGGCTACACCTTC. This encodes CASSRGFSGYTF.

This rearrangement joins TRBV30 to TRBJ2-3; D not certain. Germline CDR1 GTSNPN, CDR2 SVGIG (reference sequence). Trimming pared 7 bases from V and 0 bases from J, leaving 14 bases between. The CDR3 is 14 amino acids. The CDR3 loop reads CAFGSGSSTDTQYF. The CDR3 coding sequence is TGTGCCTTCGGGTCCGGGTCTAGCACAGATACGCAGTATTTT.

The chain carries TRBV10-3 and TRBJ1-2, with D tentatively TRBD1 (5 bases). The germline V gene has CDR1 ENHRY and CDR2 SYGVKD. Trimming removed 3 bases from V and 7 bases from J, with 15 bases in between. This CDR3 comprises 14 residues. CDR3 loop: CAISDTETRGGYTF. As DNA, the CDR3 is TGTGCCATCAGTGACACCGAAACAAGGGGTGGCTACACCTTC.

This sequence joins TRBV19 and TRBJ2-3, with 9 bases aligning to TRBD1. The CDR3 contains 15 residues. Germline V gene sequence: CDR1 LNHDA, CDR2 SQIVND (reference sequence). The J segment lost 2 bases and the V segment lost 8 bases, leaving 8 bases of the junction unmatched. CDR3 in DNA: TGTGCCAGTTCCATGGGACAGGGCGACACAGATACGCAGTATTTT. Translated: CASSMGQGDTDTQYF.